The clone carrying this TCR beta chain was recorded at least ten times. What it binds is unknown. The cohort's ophthalmopathy patients, a group with duration under 3 months, had a Clinical Activity Score of at least 3 and a NOSPECS grade of at least 4. The data were taken from a study of T cells in Graves' hyperthyroidism and ophthalmopathy. Amplification targeted TCR beta CDR3 regions from RNA transcripts. Carried out on the TCR CDR3, a first-round RT-PCR used the HTBI primer set. MiXCR, run by TCRdb on the multiplex PCR reads, gives a single entry per CDR3 protein. The sample lists around 600,000 distinct CDR3 sequences; around 15% were seen once. Broader study findings: Researchers found most expanded thyroid clonotypes above 0.001 in blood as well. Model-based prediction identified ophthalmopathy a median around 6.7 months prior to its onset.

This clonotype was sampled from a woman between 50 and 59 years old with Graves' ophthalmopathy. Sample: blood.

Here the CDR3 reads CASSYEAWRVGTDTQYF. The CDR3 nucleotides read TGTGCCAGCAGTTACGAAGCGTGGAGGGTCGGCACAGATACGCAGTATTTT. V is TRBV6-2 or TRBV6-3 and J is TRBJ2-3, with TRBD2 as a possible D gene (6 bases). V lost 2 bases, J lost 1 base, and 16 bases lay in between. Germline V gene data show CDR1 as MNHEY and CDR2 as SVGEGT. The CDR3 runs 17 residues.